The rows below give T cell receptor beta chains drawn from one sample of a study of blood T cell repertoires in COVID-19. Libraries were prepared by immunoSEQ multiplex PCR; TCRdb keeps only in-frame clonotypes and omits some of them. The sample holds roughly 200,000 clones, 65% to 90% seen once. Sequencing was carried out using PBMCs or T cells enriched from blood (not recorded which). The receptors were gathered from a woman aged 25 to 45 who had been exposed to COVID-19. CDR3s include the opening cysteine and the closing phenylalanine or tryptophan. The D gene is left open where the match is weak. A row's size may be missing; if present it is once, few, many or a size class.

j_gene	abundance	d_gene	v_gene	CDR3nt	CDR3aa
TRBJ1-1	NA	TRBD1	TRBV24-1	TGTGCCACCGCGTTAGGACAGGGGAACACTGAAGCTTTCTTT	CATALGQGNTEAFF
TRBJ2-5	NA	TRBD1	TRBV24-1	TGTGCCACCAGTGATCCCCGGACAGGGAGAGAGACCCAGTACTTC	CATSDPRTGRETQYF
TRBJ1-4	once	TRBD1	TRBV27	TGTGCCAGCAGTCCCAGCAGGGGGATACGCGAAAAACTGTTTTTT	CASSPSRGIREKLFF
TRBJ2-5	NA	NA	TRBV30	TGTGCCTGGAGTCCCGGCAGCGAAGAGACCCAGTACTTC	CAWSPGSEETQYF
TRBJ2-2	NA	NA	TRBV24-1	TGTGCCACCAGTGATCCTGGGCCTCAAAGCTGGTCCGGGGAGCTGTTTTTT	CATSDPGPQSWSGELFF
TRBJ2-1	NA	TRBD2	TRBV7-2	TGTGCCAGCAGCTTAGGGGGCGGACTAGCGGGGAATGAGCAGTTCTTC	CASSLGGGLAGNEQFF
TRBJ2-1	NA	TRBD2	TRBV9	TGTGCCAGCAGCGTAACACTAGCGGGGGGTGCTAGCGAGCAGTTCTTC	CASSVTLAGGASEQFF
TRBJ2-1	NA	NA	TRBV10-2	TGCGCCAGCATGCTAGGTCGCAATGAGCAGTTCTTC	CASMLGRNEQFF
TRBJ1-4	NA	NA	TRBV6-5	TGTGCCAGCAGTACGGTTGCAACTAATGAAAAACTGTTTTTT	CASSTVATNEKLFF
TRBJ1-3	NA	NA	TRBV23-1	TGCGCCAGCAGTCAATCGAACAGGTCTCGCTCTGGAAACACCATATATTTT	CASSQSNRSRSGNTIYF
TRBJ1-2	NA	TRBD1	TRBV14	TGTGCCAGCAGCCAAGGGACAGGGAGGCATGGCTACACCTTC	CASSQGTGRHGYTF
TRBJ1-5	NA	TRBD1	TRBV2	TGTGCCAGCAGTGGGACAGGGGGGAGCAATCAGCCCCAGCATTTT	CASSGTGGSNQPQHF
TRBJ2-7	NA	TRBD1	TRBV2	TGTGCCAGCACCCAGGGACAGGGGCGCTCCTACGAGCAGTACTTC	CASTQGQGRSYEQYF
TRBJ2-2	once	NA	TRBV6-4	TGTGCCAGCAGTGGCGGGGGCCTCGCGGGCACCGGGGAGCTGTTTTTT	CASSGGGLAGTGELFF
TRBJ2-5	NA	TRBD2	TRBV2	TGTGCCAGCAGTGAAGCGTGGGGGGGGGTTGAGACCCAGTACTTC	CASSEAWGGVETQYF
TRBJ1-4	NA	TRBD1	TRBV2	TGTGCCAGCAGGGTGGACAGGCGGCCTGAAAAACTGTTTTTT	CASRVDRRPEKLFF
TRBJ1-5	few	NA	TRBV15	TGTGCCACCAGCAGAGGGCTAGGTCAGCCCCAGCATTTT	CATSRGLGQPQHF
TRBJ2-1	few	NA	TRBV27	TGTGCCAGCAGTAATAGTGCTTACAATGAGCAGTTCTTC	CASSNSAYNEQFF
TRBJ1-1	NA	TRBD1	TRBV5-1	TGCGCCAGCAGCCCACAGGGGGCCCTTAACACTGAAGCTTTCTTT	CASSPQGALNTEAFF
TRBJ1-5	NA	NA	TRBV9	TGTGCCAGCAGCGTAGGAGGCAGCAATAGCAATCAGCCCCAGCATTTT	CASSVGGSNSNQPQHF